These 22 T cell receptor beta chains came from one sample sequenced in a study of cytomegalovirus exposure and HLA in healthy donors. The PCR made use of 60 Vbeta and 13 Jbeta primers. The protocol was immunoSEQ multiplex PCR, while the TCRdb copy is restricted to in-frame clones and leaves out a portion. The sample has under 150,000 clones, approximately 72% seen once. Source material: PBMCs. These receptors were collected from a middle-aged man in good health and CMV-seronegative.

The chain uses TRBV29-1 and TRBJ1-2; 7 bases align to TRBD1. Trimming at V came to 2 bases and at J to 4 bases, leaving 4 bases not matched to a gene. The CDR3 length is 13 residues. Looked up from germline, CDR1 is SQVTM and CDR2 is ANQGSEA. In DNA, the CDR3 is TGCAGCGTTGAAATTGGGGACAGCTATGGCTACACCTTC. As protein: CSVEIGDSYGYTF.

This clone was seen only a few times. This chain links TRBV10-3 with TRBJ2-7; TRBD2 is a possible D gene (6 bases). This CDR3 comprises 14 residues. Germline lookup yields CDR1 ENHRY and CDR2 SYGVKD. The V end was cut by 6 bases, the J end by 2 bases, with 14 bases between. CDR3 nucleotide sequence: TGTGCCATCAGACCCGTCGGGGGAACCTACGAGCAGTACTTC. Protein: CAIRPVGGTYEQYF.

The chain employs TRBV11-3 and TRBJ2-1; D perhaps matches TRBD2 (5 bases). CDR1 and CDR2 from the germline V gene are SGHNT and YENEEA. V was shortened by 1 base and J by 10 bases, with 11 bases between the two germline ends. The CDR3 is 13 residues long. The DNA of the CDR3 is TGTGCCAGCAGCTTAGGATTTCCGGGGGAGCAGTTCTTC. Amino acid sequence: CASSLGFPGEQFF.

This chain joins TRBV28 and TRBJ2-7, with a tentative D call TRBD2 (6 bases). Trimming shortened V by 3 bases and J by 0 bases, and 9 bases separated the two germline ends. The CDR3 runs to 14 residues. Germline V gene lookup returns CDR1 MDHEN and CDR2 SYDVKM. For the CDR3, the DNA is TGTGCCAGCAGTTTTGGGGGGAGCTCCTACGAGCAGTACTTC. Protein sequence: CASSFGGSSYEQYF.

The rearrangement uses TRBV27 and TRBJ2-7; D might be TRBD1 (6 bases). The ends were cut back, 5 bases at V and 1 base at J, with 18 bases in the middle. CDR3 size: 16 residues. The germline CDR1 and CDR2 sequences are MNHEY and SMNVEV (reference sequence). This CDR3 reads CASSRAGQTYSYEQYF. CDR3 DNA sequence: TGTGCCAGCAGTAGGGCTGGACAGACTTATTCCTACGAGCAGTACTTC.

The CDR3 region is CASSVDPDSWTEAFF. The DNA for the CDR3 is TGTGCCAGCAGCGTAGACCCGGACAGCTGGACTGAAGCTTTCTTT. This chain uses TRBV9 with TRBJ1-1; TRBD1 might be the D (6 bases). The V and J ends lost 0 bases and 5 bases respectively, with 14 bases between them. CDR3 size: 15 residues. CDR1 is SGDLS and CDR2 is YYNGEE in the germline V gene.

The chain is built from TRBV18 and TRBJ1-1, with TRBD1 as a possible D gene (5 bases). Trimming pared 5 bases from V and 6 bases from J, leaving 19 bases between. CDR3 length: 15 residues. Per germline, CDR1 KGHSH and CDR2 LQKENI. In DNA, the CDR3 is TGTGCCAGCTCATCCACGCCCAGGCCGGGGGCTGAAGCTTTCTTT. This codes for CASSSTPRPGAEAFF.

This sequence joins TRBV7-8 and TRBJ2-7; 8 nucleotides align to TRBD1. Germline CDR1 reads SGHVS; CDR2 reads FQNEAQ. The CDR3 runs to 13 residues. Trimming removed 3 bases from V and 5 bases from J; junction bases left unmatched: 3. CDR3 coding DNA: TGTGCCAGCAGCTTGGGCAGGGGGCACGAGCAGTACTTC. As protein: CASSLGRGHEQYF.

The rearrangement joins TRBV4-1 to TRBJ1-4, with D possibly TRBD1 on 6 matching bases. Looked up from germline, CDR1 is MGHRA and CDR2 is YSYEKL. V was pared by 4 bases and J by 8 bases, with 23 bases between. The CDR3 is 17 residues long. This CDR3 is CASSPATWTVKGEKLFF. The CDR3 region has the DNA TGCGCCAGCAGCCCCGCGACCTGGACAGTTAAAGGGGAAAAACTGTTTTTT.

The chain is built from TRBV5-1 and TRBJ2-7; 10 bases map to TRBD2. The CDR3 is made up of 15 amino acids. CDR1 SGHRS and CDR2 YFSETQ come from the germline V gene. V was pared by 4 bases and J by 5 bases, with 9 bases of the junction left unmatched. The CDR3 DNA is TGCGCCAGCAGCCGCGCAAGCGGGAGGGCCCACGAGCAGTACTTC. It encodes CASSRASGRAHEQYF.

The chain uses TRBV9 and TRBJ2-3; D might be TRBD2 (6 bases). The CDR3 covers 15 residues. V was shortened by 4 bases and J by 6 bases, with 18 bases between the two germline ends. Germline-derived CDR1 and CDR2 are SGDLS and YYNGEE. For the CDR3, the DNA is TGTGCCAGCAGCATTAGCGGAGGGGAGGTGGATACGCAGTATTTT. As protein: CASSISGGEVDTQYF.

The chain links TRBV9 to TRBJ1-1; 10 bases are shared with TRBD1. Germline V CDR1 and CDR2: SGDLS, YYNGEE. After removal of 0 bases from V and 8 bases from J, the junction contained 4 bases not matched to a gene. This CDR3 contains 14 residues. The CDR3 is CASSVVGDRGEAFF. In nucleotides, the CDR3 is TGTGCCAGCAGCGTAGTGGGGGACAGGGGAGAAGCTTTCTTT.

The count of this clone is one. This sequence joins TRBV12-5 and TRBJ1-2, with a tentative D call TRBD1 (5 bases). CDR1 and CDR2 (germline): LGHNT, FRNRAP. V lost 3 bases to trimming and J lost 4 bases, with 12 bases between them. The CDR3 has 14 amino acids. CDR3 in amino acids: CASGFQGRIYGYTF. The CDR3 nucleotides are TGTGCTAGTGGTTTCCAGGGCAGGATCTATGGCTACACCTTC.

This sequence joins TRBV5-1 and TRBJ2-7; 7 nucleotides match TRBD1. From germline, CDR1 is SGHRS and CDR2 YFSETQ. V shed 4 bases, J shed 7 bases, and the junction held 17 bases outside the gene matches. The CDR3 covers 16 residues. The CDR3 DNA sequence: TGCGCCAGCAGCCCCAAAATGGACAGGACCCCTATAGAGCAGTACTTC. Protein: CASSPKMDRTPIEQYF.

V and J are TRBV9 and TRBJ2-1; the match to TRBD2 covers 9 bases. The CDR3 totals 14 residues. Germline V gene data show CDR1 as SGDLS and CDR2 as YYNGEE. V gave up 3 bases and J gave up 5 bases; unmatched junction bases: 3. CDR3 bases: TGTGCCAGCAGCGGGACTAGCGCTCACAATGAGCAGTTCTTC. As protein: CASSGTSAHNEQFF.

This chain connects TRBV2 to TRBJ1-4, with 12 bases that match TRBD1. This CDR3 region has 16 residues. The J segment lost 8 bases and the V segment lost 2 bases, leaving 6 bases of the junction unmatched. Germline CDR1 reads SNHLY; CDR2 reads FYNNEI. This CDR3 is CASSEWGGTGGEKLFF. The CDR3 DNA reads TGTGCCAGCAGTGAATGGGGAGGGACAGGGGGCGAAAAACTGTTTTTT.

This chain links TRBV5-4 with TRBJ2-7; 8 nucleotides agree with TRBD2. Germline lookup yields CDR1 SGHNT and CDR2 YYREEE (reference sequence). The CDR3 totals 16 residues. V gave up 4 bases and J gave up 5 bases; unmatched junction bases: 14. In nucleotides, the CDR3 is TGTGCCAGCAGCCCACCCCCGGGACTAGTGAACGACGAGCAGTACTTC. Encoded protein: CASSPPPGLVNDEQYF.

This chain connects TRBV5-1 to TRBJ1-1; possible D gene TRBD1, 5 bases. The CDR3 is 14 residues long. Germline CDR1 reads SGHRS; CDR2 reads YFSETQ. The V and J ends lost 2 bases and 0 bases respectively, with 8 bases between them. CDR3 protein: CASSFGAMNTEAFF. As DNA, the CDR3 is TGCGCCAGCAGCTTTGGGGCAATGAACACTGAAGCTTTCTTT.

This clone came up a few times. This sequence joins TRBV27 and TRBJ2-7; perhaps TRBD1 as D (6 bases). The CDR3 consists of 16 residues. Per the germline V gene, CDR1 is MNHEY and CDR2 is SMNVEV (reference sequence). V lost 1 base and J 0 bases, leaving 13 bases between the germline ends. The CDR3 region has the DNA TGTGCCAGCAGTTTATATGCAGGGGAACTCTCCTACGAGCAGTACTTC. Translation: CASSLYAGELSYEQYF.

The CDR3 loop is CASSQDLQGASYNEQFF. CDR3 nucleotides: TGCGCCAGCAGCCAAGATCTACAGGGGGCCTCATACAATGAGCAGTTCTTC. The chain joins TRBV4-3 to TRBJ2-1; 9 positions match TRBD1. The CDR3 contains 17 residues. In germline, CDR1 is LGHNA, CDR2 YSLEER. V lost 0 bases, J lost 4 bases, and 7 bases stayed unmatched.

V gene TRBV5-6 combines with J gene TRBJ1-5; D call uncertain. The CDR3 contains 13 residues. Trimming stripped 1 base from V and 7 bases from J, with 9 bases between. Germline V gene sequence: CDR1 SGHDT, CDR2 YYEEEE. CDR3 DNA sequence: TGTGCCAGCAGCTTGTCCGCGCAACAGCCCCAGCATTTT. It codes for CASSLSAQQPQHF.

The chain recombines TRBV7-2 with TRBJ2-3, with TRBD1 matching over 7 bases. V was pared by 4 bases and J by 2 bases, with 3 bases of the junction left unmatched. Germline V CDR1 and CDR2: SGHTA, FQGNSA. CDR3 size: 14 residues. The CDR3 loop reads CASSSGQVTDTQYF. CDR3 nucleotide sequence: TGTGCCAGCAGCTCTGGACAGGTCACAGATACGCAGTATTTT. Looking up the rest from reference TRBV7-2 and TRBJ2-3 gives the full variable domain: GAGVSQSPSNKVTEKGKDVELRCDPISGHTALYWYRQSLGQGLEFLIYFQGNSAPDKSGLPSDRFSAERTGGSVSTLTIQRTQQEDSAVYLCASSSGQVTDTQYFGPGTRLTVL.